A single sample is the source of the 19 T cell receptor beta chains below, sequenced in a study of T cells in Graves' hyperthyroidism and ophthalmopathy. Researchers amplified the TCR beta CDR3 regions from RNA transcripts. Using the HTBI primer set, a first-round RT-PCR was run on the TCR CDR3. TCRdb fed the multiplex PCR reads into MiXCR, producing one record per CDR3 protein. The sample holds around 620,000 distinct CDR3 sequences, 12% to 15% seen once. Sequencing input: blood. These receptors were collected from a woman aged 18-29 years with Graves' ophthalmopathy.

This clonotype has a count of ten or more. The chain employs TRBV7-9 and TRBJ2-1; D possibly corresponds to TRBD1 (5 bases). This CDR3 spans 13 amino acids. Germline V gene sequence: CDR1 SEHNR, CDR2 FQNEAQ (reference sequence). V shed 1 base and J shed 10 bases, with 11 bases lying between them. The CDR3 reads CASSLDGSGEQFF. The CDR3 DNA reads TGTGCCAGCAGCTTAGACGGATCAGGGGAGCAGTTCTTC. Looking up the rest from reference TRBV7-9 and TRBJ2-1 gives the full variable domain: DTGVSQNPRHKITKRGQNVTFRCDPISEHNRLYWYRQTLGQGPEFLTYFQNEAQLEKSRLLSDRFSAERPKGSFSTLEIQRTEQGDSAMYLCASSLDGSGEQFFGPGTRLTVL.

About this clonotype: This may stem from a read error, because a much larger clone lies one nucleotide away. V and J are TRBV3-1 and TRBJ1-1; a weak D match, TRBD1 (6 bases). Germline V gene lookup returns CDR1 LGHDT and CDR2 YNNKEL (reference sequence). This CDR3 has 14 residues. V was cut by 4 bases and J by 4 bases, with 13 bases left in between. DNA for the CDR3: TGTGCCAGCAGCCTCCAGGGGCGCAGCACTGAAGCTTTCTTT. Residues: CASSLQGRSTEAFF.

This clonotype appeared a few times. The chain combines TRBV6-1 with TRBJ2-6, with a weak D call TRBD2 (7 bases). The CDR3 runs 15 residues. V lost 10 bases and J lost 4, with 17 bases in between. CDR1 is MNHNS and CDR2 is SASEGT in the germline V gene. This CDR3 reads CATARGAEGANVLTF. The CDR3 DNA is TGTGCCACCGCTCGGGGGGCTGAAGGGGCCAACGTCCTGACTTTC.

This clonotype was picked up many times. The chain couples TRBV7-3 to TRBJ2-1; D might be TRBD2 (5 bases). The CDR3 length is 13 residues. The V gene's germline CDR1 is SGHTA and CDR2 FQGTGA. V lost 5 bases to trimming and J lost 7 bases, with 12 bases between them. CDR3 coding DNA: TGTGCCAGCAGCAATATGGGCGGGAATGAGCAGTTCTTC. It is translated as CASSNMGGNEQFF. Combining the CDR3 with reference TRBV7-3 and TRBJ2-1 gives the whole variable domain GAGVSQTPSNKVTEKGKYVELRCDPISGHTALYWYRQSLGQGPEFLIYFQGTGAADDSGLPNDRFFAVRPEGSVSTLKIQRTERGDSAVYLCASSNMGGNEQFFGPGTRLTVL.

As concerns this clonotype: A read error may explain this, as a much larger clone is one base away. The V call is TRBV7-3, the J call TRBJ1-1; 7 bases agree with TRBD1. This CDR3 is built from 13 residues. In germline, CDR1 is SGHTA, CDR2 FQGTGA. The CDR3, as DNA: TGTGTCAGCAGCTCCGGACAGGACACTGAAGCTTTCTTT. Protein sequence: CVSSSGQDTEAFF.

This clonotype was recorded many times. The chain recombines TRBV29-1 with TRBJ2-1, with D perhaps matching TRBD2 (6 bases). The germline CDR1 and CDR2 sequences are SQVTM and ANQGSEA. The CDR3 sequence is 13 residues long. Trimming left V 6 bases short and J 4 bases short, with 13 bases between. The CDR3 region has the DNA TGCAGCGTGGAGGGGACCGGGTACAATGAGCAGTTCTTC. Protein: CSVEGTGYNEQFF.

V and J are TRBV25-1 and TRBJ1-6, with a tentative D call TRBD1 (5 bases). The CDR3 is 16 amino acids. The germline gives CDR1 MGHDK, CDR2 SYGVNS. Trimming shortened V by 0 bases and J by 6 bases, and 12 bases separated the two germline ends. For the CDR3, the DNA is TGTGCCAGCAGTGAATATACGGGCAGGGCTAATTCACCCCTCCACTTT. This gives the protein CASSEYTGRANSPLHF.

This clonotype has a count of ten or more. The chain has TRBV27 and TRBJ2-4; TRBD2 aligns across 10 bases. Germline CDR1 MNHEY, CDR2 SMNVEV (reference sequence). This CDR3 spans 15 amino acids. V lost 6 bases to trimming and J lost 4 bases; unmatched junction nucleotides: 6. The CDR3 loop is CASRGGTSDKNIQYF. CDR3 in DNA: TGTGCCAGCAGGGGGGGGACTAGCGATAAAAACATTCAGTACTTC.

CDR3 bases: TGTGCCAGCAGCTTATTATGGGCGGGAGGAGGAAACAATGAGCAGTTCTTC. It encodes CASSLLWAGGGNNEQFF. The chain recombines TRBV11-2 with TRBJ2-1, with 8 bases that match TRBD2. Germline assignment: CDR1 SGHAT and CDR2 FQNNGV. The length of the CDR3 is 17 residues. Unmatched junction bases numbered 11, after V lost 2 bases and J lost 5 bases.

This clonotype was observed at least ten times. Here the CDR3 DNA reads TGTGCCAGCACCGGACAGGGACGCAATTCACCCCTCCACTTT. The encoded protein is CASTGQGRNSPLHF. V is TRBV28 and J is TRBJ1-6; 8 positions agree with TRBD1. V shed 7 bases, J shed 7 bases, and the junction held 6 bases outside the gene matches. This CDR3 comprises 14 residues. Germline V CDR1 and CDR2: MDHEN, SYDVKM.

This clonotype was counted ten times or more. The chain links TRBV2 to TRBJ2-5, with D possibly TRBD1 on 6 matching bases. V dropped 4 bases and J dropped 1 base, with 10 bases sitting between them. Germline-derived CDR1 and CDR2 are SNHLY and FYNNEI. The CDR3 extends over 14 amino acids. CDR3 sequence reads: CASSARTVQETQYF. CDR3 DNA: TGTGCCAGCAGTGCCCGGACAGTCCAAGAGACCCAGTACTTC.

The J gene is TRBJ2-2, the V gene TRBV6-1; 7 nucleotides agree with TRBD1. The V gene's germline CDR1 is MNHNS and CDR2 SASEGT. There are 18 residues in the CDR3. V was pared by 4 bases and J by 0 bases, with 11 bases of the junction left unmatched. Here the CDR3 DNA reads TGTGCCAGCAGTGTCCCGACAGGGCGCGCGACGAACACCGGGGAGCTGTTTTTT. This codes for CASSVPTGRATNTGELFF.

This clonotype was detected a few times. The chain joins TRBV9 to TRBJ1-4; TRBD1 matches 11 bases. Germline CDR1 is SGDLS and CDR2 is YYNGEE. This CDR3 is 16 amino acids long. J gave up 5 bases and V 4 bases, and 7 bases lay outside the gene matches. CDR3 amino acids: CASSPGTGGLNEKLFF. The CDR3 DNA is TGTGCCAGCAGCCCCGGGACAGGGGGATTAAATGAAAAACTGTTTTTT.

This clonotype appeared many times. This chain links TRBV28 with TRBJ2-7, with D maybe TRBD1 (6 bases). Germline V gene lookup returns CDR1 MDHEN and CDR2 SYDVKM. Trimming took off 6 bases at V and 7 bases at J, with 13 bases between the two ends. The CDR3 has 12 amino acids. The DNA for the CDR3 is TGTGCCAGCAGAAAGCAGGGGCTAGAGCAGTACTTC. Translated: CASRKQGLEQYF.

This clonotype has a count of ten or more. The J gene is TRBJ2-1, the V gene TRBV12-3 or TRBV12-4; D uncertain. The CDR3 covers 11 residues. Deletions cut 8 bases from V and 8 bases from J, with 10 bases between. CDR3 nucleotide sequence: TGTGCCAGCCGAACGGTCCATGAGCAGTTCTTC. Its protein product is CASRTVHEQFF.

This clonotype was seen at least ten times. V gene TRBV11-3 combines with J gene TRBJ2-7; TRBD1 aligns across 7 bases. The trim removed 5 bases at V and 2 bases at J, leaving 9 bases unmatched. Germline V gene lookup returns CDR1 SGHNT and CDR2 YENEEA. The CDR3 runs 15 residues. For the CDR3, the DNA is TGTGCCAGCAGCCCCTCGGGACAGCCCGCCTACGAGCAGTACTTC. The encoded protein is CASSPSGQPAYEQYF.

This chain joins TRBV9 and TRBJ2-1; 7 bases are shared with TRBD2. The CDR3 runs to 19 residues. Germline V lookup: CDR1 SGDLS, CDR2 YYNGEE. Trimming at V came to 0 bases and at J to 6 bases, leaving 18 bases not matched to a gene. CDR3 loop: CASSVAVVGGSGNRNEQFF. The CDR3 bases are TGTGCCAGCAGCGTAGCGGTCGTGGGGGGGAGTGGTAATCGCAATGAGCAGTTCTTC.

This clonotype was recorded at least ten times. The CDR3 DNA sequence: TGCAGTGCTAGGGAAATCAGGGGCAATCAGCCCCAGCATTTT. Its protein is CSAREIRGNQPQHF. The chain links TRBV20-1 to TRBJ1-5; D is possibly TRBD1 (5 bases). V was clipped by 3 bases and J by 2 bases, with 11 bases between them. Germline CDR1 DFQATT, CDR2 SNEGSKA (reference sequence). The CDR3 loop spans 14 amino acids.

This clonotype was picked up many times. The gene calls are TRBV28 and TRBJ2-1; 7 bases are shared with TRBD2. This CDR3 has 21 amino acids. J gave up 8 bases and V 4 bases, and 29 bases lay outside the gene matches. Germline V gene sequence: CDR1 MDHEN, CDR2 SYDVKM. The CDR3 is CASSYGHGAPDSGGGGYEQFF. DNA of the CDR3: TGTGCCAGCAGTTACGGACACGGCGCTCCAGACTCGGGGGGAGGAGGGTATGAGCAGTTCTTC.